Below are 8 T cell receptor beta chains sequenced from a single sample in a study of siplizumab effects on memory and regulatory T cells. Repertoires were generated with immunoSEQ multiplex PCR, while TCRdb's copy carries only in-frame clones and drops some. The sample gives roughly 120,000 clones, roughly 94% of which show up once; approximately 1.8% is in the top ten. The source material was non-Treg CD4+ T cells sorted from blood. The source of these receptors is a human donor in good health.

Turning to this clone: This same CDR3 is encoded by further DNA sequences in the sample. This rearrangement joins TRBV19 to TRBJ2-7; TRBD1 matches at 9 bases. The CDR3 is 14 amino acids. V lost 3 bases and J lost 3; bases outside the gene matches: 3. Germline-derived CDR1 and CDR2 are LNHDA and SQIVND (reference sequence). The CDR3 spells CASSIGTGSYEQYF. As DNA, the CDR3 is TGTGCCAGTAGTATCGGGACAGGGAGCTACGAGCAGTACTTC.

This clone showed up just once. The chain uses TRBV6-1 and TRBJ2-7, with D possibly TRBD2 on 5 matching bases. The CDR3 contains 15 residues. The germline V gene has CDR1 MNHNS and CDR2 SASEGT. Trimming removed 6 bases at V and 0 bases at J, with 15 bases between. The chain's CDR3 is CASSFESGTSYEQYF. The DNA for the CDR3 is TGTGCCAGCAGCTTTGAGAGCGGCACCTCCTACGAGCAGTACTTC.

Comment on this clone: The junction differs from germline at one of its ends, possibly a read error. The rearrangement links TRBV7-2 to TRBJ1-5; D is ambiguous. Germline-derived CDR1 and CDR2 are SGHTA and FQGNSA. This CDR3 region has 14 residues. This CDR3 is CASSLAGVRQPQHF. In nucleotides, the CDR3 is TGTGCCAGCAGCCTAGCTGGGGTCCGACAGCCCCAGCATTTT.

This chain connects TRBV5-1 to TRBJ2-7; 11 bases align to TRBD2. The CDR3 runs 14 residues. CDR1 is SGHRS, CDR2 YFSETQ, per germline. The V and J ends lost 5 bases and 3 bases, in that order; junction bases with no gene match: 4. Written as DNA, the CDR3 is TGCGCCAGCAGAGATGGGACTAGCGGCTACGAGCAGTACTTC. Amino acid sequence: CASRDGTSGYEQYF. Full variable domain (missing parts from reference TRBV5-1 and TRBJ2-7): KAGVTQTPRYLIKTRGQQVTLSCSPISGHRSVSWYQQTPGQGLQFLFEYFSETQRNKGNFPGRFSGRQFSNSRSEMNVSTLELGDSALYLCASRDGTSGYEQYFGPGTRLTVT.

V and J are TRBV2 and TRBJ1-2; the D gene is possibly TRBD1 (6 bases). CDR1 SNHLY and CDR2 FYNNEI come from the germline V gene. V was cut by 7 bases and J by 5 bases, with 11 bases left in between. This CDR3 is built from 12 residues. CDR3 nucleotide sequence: TGTGCCAGCAATATGGACAGATATGGCTACACCTTC. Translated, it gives CASNMDRYGYTF. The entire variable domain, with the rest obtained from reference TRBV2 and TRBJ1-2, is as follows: EPEVTQTPSHQVTQMGQEVILRCVPISNHLYFYWYRQILGQKVEFLVSFYNNEISEKSEIFDDQFSVERPDGSNFTLKIRSTKLEDSAMYFCASNMDRYGYTFGSGTRLTVV.

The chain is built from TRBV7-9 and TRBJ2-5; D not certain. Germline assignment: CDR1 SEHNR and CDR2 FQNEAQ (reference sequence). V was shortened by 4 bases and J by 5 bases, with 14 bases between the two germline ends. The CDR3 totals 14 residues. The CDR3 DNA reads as TGTGCCAGCAGCTACTCCAGCCAGTGGGAGACCCAGTACTTC. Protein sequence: CASSYSSQWETQYF.

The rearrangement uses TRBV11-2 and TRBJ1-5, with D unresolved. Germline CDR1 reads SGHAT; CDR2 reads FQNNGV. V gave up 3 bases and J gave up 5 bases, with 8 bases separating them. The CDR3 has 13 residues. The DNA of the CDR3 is TGTGCCAGCAGCTTTAGAGGAGATCAGCCCCAGCATTTT. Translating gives CASSFRGDQPQHF.

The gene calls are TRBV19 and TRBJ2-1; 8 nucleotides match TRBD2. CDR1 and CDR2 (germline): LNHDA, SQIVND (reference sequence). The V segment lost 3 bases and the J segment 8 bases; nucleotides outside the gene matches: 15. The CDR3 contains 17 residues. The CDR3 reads CASSIGILRGGGDEQFF. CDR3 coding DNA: TGTGCCAGTAGTATCGGAATACTTCGGGGGGGAGGCGATGAGCAGTTCTTC.